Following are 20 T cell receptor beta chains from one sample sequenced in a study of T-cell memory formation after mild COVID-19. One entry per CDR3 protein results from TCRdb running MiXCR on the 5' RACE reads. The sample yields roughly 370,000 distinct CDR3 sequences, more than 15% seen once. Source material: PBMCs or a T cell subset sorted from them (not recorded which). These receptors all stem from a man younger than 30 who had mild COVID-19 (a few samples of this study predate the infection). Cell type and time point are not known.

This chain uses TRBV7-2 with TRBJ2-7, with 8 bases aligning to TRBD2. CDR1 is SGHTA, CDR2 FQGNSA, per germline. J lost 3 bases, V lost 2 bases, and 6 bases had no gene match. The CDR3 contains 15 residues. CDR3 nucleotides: TGTGCCAGCAGCTTACGGCGGGGGGCAAGCTACGAGCAGTACTTC. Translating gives CASSLRRGASYEQYF.

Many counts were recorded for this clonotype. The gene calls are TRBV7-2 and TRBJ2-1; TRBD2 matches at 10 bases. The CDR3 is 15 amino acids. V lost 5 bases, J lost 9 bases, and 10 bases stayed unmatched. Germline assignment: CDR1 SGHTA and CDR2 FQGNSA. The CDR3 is CASSISGGIRPEQFF. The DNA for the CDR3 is TGTGCCAGCAGCATTAGCGGGGGGATCCGTCCTGAGCAGTTCTTC.

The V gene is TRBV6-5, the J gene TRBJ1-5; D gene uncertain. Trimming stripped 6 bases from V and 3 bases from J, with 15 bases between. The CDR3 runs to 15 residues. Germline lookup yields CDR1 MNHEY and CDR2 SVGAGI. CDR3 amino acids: CASRLADGANQPQHF. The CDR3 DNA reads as TGTGCCAGCAGGTTAGCGGACGGCGCCAATCAGCCCCAGCATTTT.

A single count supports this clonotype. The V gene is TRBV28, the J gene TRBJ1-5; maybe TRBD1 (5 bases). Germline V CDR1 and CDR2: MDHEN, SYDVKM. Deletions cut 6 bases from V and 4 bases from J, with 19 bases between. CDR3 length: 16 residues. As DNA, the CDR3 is TGTGCCAGCAGCCCAGGGACCCCGGGAAATAATCAGCCCCAGCATTTT. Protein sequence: CASSPGTPGNNQPQHF.

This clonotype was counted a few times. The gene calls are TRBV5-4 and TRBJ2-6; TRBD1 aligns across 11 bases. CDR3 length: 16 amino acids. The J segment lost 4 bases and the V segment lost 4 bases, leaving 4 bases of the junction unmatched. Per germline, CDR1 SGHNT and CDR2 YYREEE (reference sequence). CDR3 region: CASSQGQGGGANVLTF. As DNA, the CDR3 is TGTGCCAGCAGCCAGGGACAGGGGGGAGGGGCCAACGTCCTGACTTTC.

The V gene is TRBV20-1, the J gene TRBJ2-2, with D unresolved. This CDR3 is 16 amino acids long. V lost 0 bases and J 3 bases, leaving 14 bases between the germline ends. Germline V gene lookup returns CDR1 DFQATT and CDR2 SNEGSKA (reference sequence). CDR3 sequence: CSARDSLARHTGELFF. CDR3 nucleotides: TGCAGTGCTAGAGATTCCTTAGCAAGGCACACCGGGGAGCTGTTTTTT.

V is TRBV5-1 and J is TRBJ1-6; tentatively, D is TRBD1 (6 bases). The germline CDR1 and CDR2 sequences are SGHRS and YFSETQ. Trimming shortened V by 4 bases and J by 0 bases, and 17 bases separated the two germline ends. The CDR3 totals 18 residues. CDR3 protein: CASSLRANRDSYNSPLHF. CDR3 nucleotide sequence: TGCGCCAGCAGCCTACGCGCTAACAGGGACTCCTATAATTCACCCCTCCACTTT.

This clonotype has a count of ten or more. The CDR3 protein is CASSPGGLNEKLFF. DNA of the CDR3: TGCGCCAGCAGCCCGGGGGGACTTAATGAAAAACTGTTTTTT. V usage is TRBV5-1 and J usage is TRBJ1-4; D is possibly TRBD1 (5 bases). The V end lost 4 bases, the J end lost 4 bases, and 11 bases lay between the germline ends. From germline, CDR1 is SGHRS and CDR2 YFSETQ. The CDR3 extends over 14 amino acids.

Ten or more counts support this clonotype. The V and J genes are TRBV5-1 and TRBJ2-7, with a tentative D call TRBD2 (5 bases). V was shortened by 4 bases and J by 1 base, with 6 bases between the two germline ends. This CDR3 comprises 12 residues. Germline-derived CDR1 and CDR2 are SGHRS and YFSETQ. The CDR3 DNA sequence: TGCGCCAGCAGCGAGGGTTCCTACGAGCAGTACTTC. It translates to CASSEGSYEQYF. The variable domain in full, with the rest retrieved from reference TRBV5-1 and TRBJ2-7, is KAGVTQTPRYLIKTRGQQVTLSCSPISGHRSVSWYQQTPGQGLQFLFEYFSETQRNKGNFPGRFSGRQFSNSRSEMNVSTLELGDSALYLCASSEGSYEQYFGPGTRLTVT.

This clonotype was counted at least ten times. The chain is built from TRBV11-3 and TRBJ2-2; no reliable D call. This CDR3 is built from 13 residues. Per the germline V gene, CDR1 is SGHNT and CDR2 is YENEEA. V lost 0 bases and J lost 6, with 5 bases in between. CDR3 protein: CASSLDGAGELFF. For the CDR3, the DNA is TGTGCCAGCAGCTTAGATGGGGCCGGGGAGCTGTTTTTT.

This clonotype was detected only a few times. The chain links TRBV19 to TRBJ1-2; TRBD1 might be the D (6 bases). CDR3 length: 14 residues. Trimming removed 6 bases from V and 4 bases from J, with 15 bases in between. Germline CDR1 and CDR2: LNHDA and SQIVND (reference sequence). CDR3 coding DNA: TGTGCCAGTAGCCGACAGGACGCTTTCTATGGCTACACCTTC. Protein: CASSRQDAFYGYTF.

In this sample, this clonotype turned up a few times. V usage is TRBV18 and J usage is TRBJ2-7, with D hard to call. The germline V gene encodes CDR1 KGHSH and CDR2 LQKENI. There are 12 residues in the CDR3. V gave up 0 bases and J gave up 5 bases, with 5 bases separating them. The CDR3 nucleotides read TGTGCCAGCTCACCACCCCAAGACGAGCAGTACTTC. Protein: CASSPPQDEQYF.

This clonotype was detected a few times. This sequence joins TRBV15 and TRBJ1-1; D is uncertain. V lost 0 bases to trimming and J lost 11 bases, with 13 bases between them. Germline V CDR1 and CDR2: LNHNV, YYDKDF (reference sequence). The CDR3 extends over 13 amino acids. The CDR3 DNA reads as TGTGCCACCAGCAGAGATAGCGGGGTTCGGGCTTTCTTT. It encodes CATSRDSGVRAFF. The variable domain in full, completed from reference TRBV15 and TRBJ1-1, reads DAMVIQNPRYQVTQFGKPVTLSCSQTLNHNVMYWYQQKSSQAPKLLFHYYDKDFNNEADTPDNFQSRRPNTSFCFLDIRSPGLGDTAMYLCATSRDSGVRAFFGQGTRLTVV.

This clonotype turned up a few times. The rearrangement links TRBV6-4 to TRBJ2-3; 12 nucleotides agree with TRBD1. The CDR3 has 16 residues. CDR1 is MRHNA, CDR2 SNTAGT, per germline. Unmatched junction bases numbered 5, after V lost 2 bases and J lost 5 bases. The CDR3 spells CASSDGTGGAGDTQYF. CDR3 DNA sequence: TGTGCCAGCAGTGACGGGACAGGGGGCGCGGGAGATACGCAGTATTTT.

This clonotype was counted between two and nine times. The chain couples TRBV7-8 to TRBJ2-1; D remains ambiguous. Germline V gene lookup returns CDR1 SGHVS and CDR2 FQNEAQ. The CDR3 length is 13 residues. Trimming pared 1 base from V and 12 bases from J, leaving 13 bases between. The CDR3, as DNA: TGTGCCAGCAGCTTAGATCGAATGGCCCGGCAGTTCTTC. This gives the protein CASSLDRMARQFF.

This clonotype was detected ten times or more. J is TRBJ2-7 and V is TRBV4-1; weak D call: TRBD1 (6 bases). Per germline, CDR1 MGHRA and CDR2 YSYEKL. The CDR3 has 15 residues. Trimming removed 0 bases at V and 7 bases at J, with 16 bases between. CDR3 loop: CASSQEGGRGGEQYV. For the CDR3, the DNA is TGCGCCAGCAGCCAAGAGGGTGGCAGGGGTGGTGAGCAGTACGTC.

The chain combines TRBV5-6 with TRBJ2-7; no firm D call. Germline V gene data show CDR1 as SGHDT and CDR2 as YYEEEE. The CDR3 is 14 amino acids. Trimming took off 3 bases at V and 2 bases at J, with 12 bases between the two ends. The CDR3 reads CASSSSGSTYEQYF. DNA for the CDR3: TGTGCCAGCAGCTCAAGTGGTTCTACCTACGAGCAGTACTTC. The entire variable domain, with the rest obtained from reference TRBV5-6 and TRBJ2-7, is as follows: DAGVTQSPTHLIKTRGQQVTLRCSPKSGHDTVSWYQQALGQGPQFIFQYYEEEERQRGNFPDRFSGHQFPNYSSELNVNALLLGDSALYLCASSSSGSTYEQYFGPGTRLTVT.

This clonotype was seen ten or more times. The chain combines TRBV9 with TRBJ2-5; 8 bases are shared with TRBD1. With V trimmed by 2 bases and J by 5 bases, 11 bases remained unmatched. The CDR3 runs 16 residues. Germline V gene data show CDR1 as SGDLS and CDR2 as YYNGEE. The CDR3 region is CASSVSPRDRRETQYF. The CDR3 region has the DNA TGTGCCAGCAGCGTCTCCCCCCGGGACAGGCGGGAGACCCAGTACTTC.

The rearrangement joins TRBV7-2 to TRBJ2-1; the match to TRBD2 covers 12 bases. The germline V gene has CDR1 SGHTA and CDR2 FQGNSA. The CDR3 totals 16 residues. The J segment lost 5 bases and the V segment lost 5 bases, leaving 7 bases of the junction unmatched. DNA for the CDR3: TGTGCCAGCAGCCCTCAACTAGCGGGGGGCAACAATGAGCAGTTCTTC. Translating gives CASSPQLAGGNNEQFF.

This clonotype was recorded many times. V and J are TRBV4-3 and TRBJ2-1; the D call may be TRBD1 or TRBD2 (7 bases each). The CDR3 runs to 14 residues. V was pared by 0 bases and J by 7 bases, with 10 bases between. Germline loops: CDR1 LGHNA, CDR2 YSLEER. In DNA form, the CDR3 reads TGCGCCAGCAGCCAAGACAGGGGGGGGAATGAGCAGTTCTTC. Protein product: CASSQDRGGNEQFF.